This T cell receptor (beta chain) was documented in a study of T-cell reconstitution after alpha-beta-depleted transplantation in children. This clonotype has a handful of counts. Unique molecular identifiers were used in preparing the TCRbeta library. TCRdb called the PCR reads again in MiXCR, with one record for every CDR3 protein. The sample records hundreds of thousands of distinct CDR3 sequences, 15% to 20% being singletons. The V end was cut by 2 bases, the J end by 1 base, with 6 bases between. This CDR3 is built from 14 residues. CDR1 is SGHDT, CDR2 YYEEEE, per germline. This specimen was PBMCs from the stem cell graft donor, taken from the stem cell graft. This sequence originates from a human donor who donated a stem cell graft to a child with acute myeloid leukemia. This chain connects TRBV5-6 to TRBJ2-2; no definite D call. CDR3 loop: CASSLSVNTGELFF. CDR3 DNA sequence: TGTGCCAGCAGCTTATCGGTGAACACCGGGGAGCTGTTTTTT. The full variable domain, its missing parts supplied by reference TRBV5-6 and TRBJ2-2, is DAGVTQSPTHLIKTRGQQVTLRCSPKSGHDTVSWYQQALGQGPQFIFQYYEEEERQRGNFPDRFSGHQFPNYSSELNVNALLLGDSALYLCASSLSVNTGELFFGEGSRLTVL.